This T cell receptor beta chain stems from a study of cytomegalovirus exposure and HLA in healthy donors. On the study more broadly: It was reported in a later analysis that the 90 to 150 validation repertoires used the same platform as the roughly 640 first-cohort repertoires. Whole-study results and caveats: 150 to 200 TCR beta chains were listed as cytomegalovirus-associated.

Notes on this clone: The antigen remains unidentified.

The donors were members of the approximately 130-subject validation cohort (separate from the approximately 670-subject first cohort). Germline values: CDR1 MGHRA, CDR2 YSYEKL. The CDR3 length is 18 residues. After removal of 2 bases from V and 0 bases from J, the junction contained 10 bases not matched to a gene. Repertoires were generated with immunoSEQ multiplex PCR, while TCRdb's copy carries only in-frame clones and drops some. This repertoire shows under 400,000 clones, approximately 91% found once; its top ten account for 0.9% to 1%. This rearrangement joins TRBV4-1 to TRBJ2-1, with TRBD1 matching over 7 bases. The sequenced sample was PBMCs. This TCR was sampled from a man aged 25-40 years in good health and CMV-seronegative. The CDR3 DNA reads TGCGCCAGCAGCCAAAGGGTCCTGACAGGGCCCTCCTACAATGAGCAGTTCTTC. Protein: CASSQRVLTGPSYNEQFF.